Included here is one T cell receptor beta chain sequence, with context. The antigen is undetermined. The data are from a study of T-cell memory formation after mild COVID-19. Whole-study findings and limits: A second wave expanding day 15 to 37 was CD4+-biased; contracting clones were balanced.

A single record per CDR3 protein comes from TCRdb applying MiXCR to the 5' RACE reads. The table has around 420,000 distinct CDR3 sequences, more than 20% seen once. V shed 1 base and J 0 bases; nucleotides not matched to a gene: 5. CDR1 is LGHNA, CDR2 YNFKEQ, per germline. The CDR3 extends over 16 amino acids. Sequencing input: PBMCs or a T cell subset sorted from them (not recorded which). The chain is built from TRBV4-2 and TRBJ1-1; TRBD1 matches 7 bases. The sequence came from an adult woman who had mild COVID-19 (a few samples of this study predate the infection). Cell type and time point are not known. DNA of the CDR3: TGTGCCAGCAGCCAAGTGGGACAGAGTATGAACACTGAAGCTTTCTTT. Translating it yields CASSQVGQSMNTEAFF.